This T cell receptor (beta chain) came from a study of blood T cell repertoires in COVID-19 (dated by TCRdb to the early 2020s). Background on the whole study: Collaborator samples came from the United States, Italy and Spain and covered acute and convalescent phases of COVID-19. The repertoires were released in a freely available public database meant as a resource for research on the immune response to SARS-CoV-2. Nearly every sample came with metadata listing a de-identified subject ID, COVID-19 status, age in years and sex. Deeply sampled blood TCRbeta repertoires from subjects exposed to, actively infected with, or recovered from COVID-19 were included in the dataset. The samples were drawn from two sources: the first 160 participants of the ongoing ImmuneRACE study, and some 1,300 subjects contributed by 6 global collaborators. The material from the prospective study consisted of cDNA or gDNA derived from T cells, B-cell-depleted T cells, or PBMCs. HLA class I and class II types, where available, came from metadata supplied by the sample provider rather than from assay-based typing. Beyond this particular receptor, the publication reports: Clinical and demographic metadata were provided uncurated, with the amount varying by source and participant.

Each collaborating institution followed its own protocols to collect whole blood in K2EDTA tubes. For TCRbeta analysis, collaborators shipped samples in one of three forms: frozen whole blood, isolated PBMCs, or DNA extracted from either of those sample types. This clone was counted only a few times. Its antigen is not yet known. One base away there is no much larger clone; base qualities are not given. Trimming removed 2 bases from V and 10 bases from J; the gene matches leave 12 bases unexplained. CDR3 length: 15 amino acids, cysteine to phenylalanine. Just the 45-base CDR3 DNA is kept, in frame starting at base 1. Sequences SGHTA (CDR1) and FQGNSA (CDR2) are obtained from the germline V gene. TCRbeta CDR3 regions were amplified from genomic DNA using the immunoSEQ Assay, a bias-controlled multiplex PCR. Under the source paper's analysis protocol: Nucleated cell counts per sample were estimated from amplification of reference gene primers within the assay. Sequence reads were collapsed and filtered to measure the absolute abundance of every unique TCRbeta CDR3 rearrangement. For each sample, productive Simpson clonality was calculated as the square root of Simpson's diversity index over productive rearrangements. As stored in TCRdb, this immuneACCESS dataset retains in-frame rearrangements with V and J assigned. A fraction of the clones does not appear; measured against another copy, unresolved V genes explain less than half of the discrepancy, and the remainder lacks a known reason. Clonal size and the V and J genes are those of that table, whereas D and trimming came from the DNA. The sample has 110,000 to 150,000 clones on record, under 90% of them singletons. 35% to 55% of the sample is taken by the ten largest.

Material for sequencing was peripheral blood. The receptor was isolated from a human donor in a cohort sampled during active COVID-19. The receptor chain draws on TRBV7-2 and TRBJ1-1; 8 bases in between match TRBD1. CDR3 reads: CASSLFPASDRGAFF. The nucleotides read TGTGCCAGCAGCTTATTCCCCGCAAGTGACAGGGGAGCTTTCTTT.